The rows below give T cell receptor beta chains drawn from one sample of a study of blood T cell repertoires in COVID-19. Sequenced by immunoSEQ multiplex PCR; TCRdb stores in-frame clones only, minus some. The data contain about 200,000 clones, about 95% of them singletons. Sequencing used peripheral blood. Receptor source: a young man with COVID-19, enrolled during active disease. Both conserved end residues are part of each CDR3. The D gene is left open where the match is weak. Rows may omit the clone size; those that give it use once, few, many or a size class.

J	size	D	V	DNA	CDR3
TRBJ1-1	once	TRBD1	TRBV4-1	TGCGCCAGCAGCCAAGATGTAAAACAGGGGGCGAAAGGGAGAACTGAAGCTTTCTTT	CASSQDVKQGAKGRTEAFF
TRBJ1-2	-	-	TRBV5-1	TGCGCCAGCAGCTTGGAATCGGCCGCGGGGGGCTACACCTTC	CASSLESAAGGYTF
TRBJ2-2	-	-	TRBV3-1/TRBV3-2	TGTGCCAGCAGCTTACAGGCGCGCACCGGGGAGCTGTTTTTT	CASSLQARTGELFF
TRBJ1-2	-	-	TRBV9	TGTGCCAGCAGCGTAGCCCTACAGGGAGTAGGATTCGGCTACACCTTC	CASSVALQGVGFGYTF
TRBJ1-1	-	TRBD1	TRBV10-3	TGTGCCATCAGTGAAGACAGGGGGAAGCTCACTGAAGCTTTCTTT	CAISEDRGKLTEAFF
TRBJ1-3	few	TRBD1	TRBV9	TGTGCCAGCAGCGTAGAACAGGGGAAAGGAAACACCATATATTTT	CASSVEQGKGNTIYF
TRBJ2-7	-	TRBD1	TRBV2	TGTGCCAGCAGTGCTGACAGGGGTTCCTACGAGCAGTACTTC	CASSADRGSYEQYF
TRBJ2-7	-	-	TRBV25-1	TGTGCCAGCAGTGAATTGACAGGCCCTTCCTACGAGCAGTACTTC	CASSELTGPSYEQYF
TRBJ2-7	few	-	TRBV5-1	TGCGCCAGCAGCTTGGGAGGCGCCTTCTCCTACGAGCAGTACTTC	CASSLGGAFSYEQYF
TRBJ1-2	-	-	TRBV5-1	TGCGCCAGCAGCTTGGGACAGGAGAGGGGCTACACCTTC	CASSLGQERGYTF
TRBJ1-5	-	TRBD1	TRBV6-5	TGTGCCAGCACCGGGACAGGGGGCGGAAAGCCCCAGCATTTT	CASTGTGGGKPQHF
TRBJ1-3	-	-	TRBV4-2	TGTGCCAGCAGCCAAGAGGGGAGTCTGGTTGGGGGCCCTGGAAACACCATATATTTT	CASSQEGSLVGGPGNTIYF
TRBJ1-3	-	-	TRBV6-5	TGTGCCAGCAGTTACAGGGGGAGCTCTGGAAACACCATATATTTT	CASSYRGSSGNTIYF
TRBJ1-3	once	TRBD1	TRBV4-2	TGTGCCAGCAGCCAAGCCCCCCAGAGGAGGGGGCGGTTTTTACAGAGTGGAAACACCATATATTTT	CASSQAPQRRGRFLQSGNTIYF
TRBJ1-2	few	TRBD1	TRBV4-1	TGCGCCAGCAGCCAAGTGGACAGGAACGATGGCTACACCTTC	CASSQVDRNDGYTF
TRBJ2-3	-	TRBD1	TRBV19	TGTGCCAGTAGGGGGACAGGGACAGATACGCAGTATTTT	CASRGTGTDTQYF
TRBJ2-2	-	-	TRBV19	TGTGCCAGTAGTACGCACAAGAACACCGGGGAGCTGTTTTTT	CASSTHKNTGELFF
TRBJ2-7	-	-	TRBV13	TGTGCCAGCAGCTTAGGAGGGACAAGGCTTTCCTACGAGCAGTACTTC	CASSLGGTRLSYEQYF
TRBJ1-2	-	TRBD1	TRBV6-5	TGTGCCAGCAGCATAACAGGGGTAGTTGACTACACCTTC	CASSITGVVDYTF
TRBJ1-4	-	-	TRBV5-4	TGTGCCAGCAGCTTACAGGGAAAGGAAAAACTGTTTTTT	CASSLQGKEKLFF
TRBJ1-5	-	TRBD1	TRBV5-1	TGCGCCAGCAGCTTGGAACAGGGGGCTAATCAGCCCCAGCATTTT	CASSLEQGANQPQHF
TRBJ1-2	-	-	TRBV7-2	TGTGCCAGCAGCGATCAACCGGTCCCTAGTGGCTACACCTTC	CASSDQPVPSGYTF
TRBJ1-2	-	-	TRBV15	TGTGCCACCAGCAGAGATCGTAACGGCTATGGCTACACCTTC	CATSRDRNGYGYTF
TRBJ2-5	-	-	TRBV11-2	TGTGCCAGCAGCCGCGGGCAGTTGGAGACCCAGTACTTC	CASSRGQLETQYF
TRBJ2-7	-	-	TRBV11-2	TGTGCCAGCAGCGGCTTGGGACAACCGAAGGCCTACGAGCAGTACTTC	CASSGLGQPKAYEQYF
TRBJ2-4	-	-	TRBV3-1/TRBV3-2	TGTGCCAGCAGCCCTCGGGGTAACATCCAGTACTTC	CASSPRGNIQYF
TRBJ2-2	once	-	TRBV2	TGTGCCAGCAGGCAGGGGCCCTACACCGGGGAGCTGTTTTTT	CASRQGPYTGELFF
TRBJ2-1	-	TRBD1	TRBV18	TGTGCCAGCTCACCCGGACAGGGATCCTACAATGAGCAGTTCTTC	CASSPGQGSYNEQFF
TRBJ1-1	few	-	TRBV10-1	TGCGCCAGCAGTTCGGGACACTACACTGAAGCTTTCTTT	CASSSGHYTEAFF
TRBJ1-4	-	TRBD1	TRBV9	TGTGCCAGCAGCGCACAGGGGTTGGATAATGAAAAACTGTTTTTT	CASSAQGLDNEKLFF
TRBJ2-5	-	-	TRBV6-6	TGTGCCAGCAGCCTCCGGGAGACCCAGTACTTC	CASSLRETQYF
TRBJ1-6	-	-	TRBV9	TGTGCCAGCAGCACCAACAGGGAGCGTAATTCACCCCTCCACTTT	CASSTNRERNSPLHF
TRBJ2-1	-	-	TRBV11-2	TGTGCCAGCAGCTTAGAATGGAGCCTCTCCTACAATGAGCAGTTCTTC	CASSLEWSLSYNEQFF
TRBJ2-1	-	TRBD1	TRBV4-1	TGCGCCAGCAGCCCCCTAAGGGACAGCCTCTACAATGAGCAGTTCTTC	CASSPLRDSLYNEQFF
TRBJ2-3	once	TRBD2	TRBV10-2	TGCGCCAGCAGGTTGACTAGCGGAGGCACAGATACGCAGTATTTT	CASRLTSGGTDTQYF
TRBJ1-2	-	-	TRBV5-4	TGTGCCAGCAGCACCGGGTCTCCTCTAAGCTATGGCTACACCTTC	CASSTGSPLSYGYTF
TRBJ1-5	-	-	TRBV2	TGTGCCACCTCCCCGGAGGGTCAGCCCCAGCATTTT	CATSPEGQPQHF
TRBJ1-1	-	-	TRBV5-6	TGTGCCAGCACCCGGGGGGGTTCTGAAGCTTTCTTT	CASTRGGSEAFF
TRBJ1-1	-	TRBD1	TRBV27	TGTGCCAGCAGTTCATACATGGGACAGAAGAACACTGAAGCTTTCTTT	CASSSYMGQKNTEAFF
TRBJ1-1	once	-	TRBV27	TGTGCCAGCAGTTGGACAGTGAACACTGAAGCTTTCTTT	CASSWTVNTEAFF
TRBJ1-1	-	TRBD1	TRBV5-4	TGTGCCAGCAGTAGCTTGGTTCAGGGGGCGGGAGCTTTCTTT	CASSSLVQGAGAFF
TRBJ1-3	-	-	TRBV6-5	TGTGCCAGCAGTAAACTAGATCCTGGAAACACCATATATTTT	CASSKLDPGNTIYF